The T cell receptor (beta chain) described here comes from a study of CD8+ T cells in alopecia areata (dated by TCRdb to the late 2010s). Study-level background: Treated patients were enrolled in an open-label pilot trial of oral tofacitinib at 5 to 10 mg twice daily for moderate-to-severe alopecia areata. The study used high-throughput TCRbeta sequencing to examine T cell clonal expansion in alopecia areata, in both the C3H/HeJ mouse model and human patients. RNA was extracted with the PAXgene miRNA kit for fixed scalp, the miRNeasy kit for PBMCs, and the RNeasy kit for mouse skin. Clonality in the scalp was compared among normal scalp (n=4), patchy alopecia areata scalp (n=8), and alopecia totalis/universalis scalp (n=8). Amplification of TCRbeta CDR3 regions was done by immunoSEQ multiplex PCR using 35 Vbeta forward primers and 13 Jbeta reverse primers. Biopsies were taken from tofacitinib-treated patients at baseline and again at 4 and 24 weeks into treatment, and several of those patients also had a later scalp biopsy. Patients stayed on tofacitinib for 6 to 18 months and then had 6 months of follow-up off drug so that delayed response and recurrence could be assessed. In humans, TCRbeta sequencing was performed on scalp tissue and on sorted CD4+ and CD8+ peripheral blood T cells from healthy controls and from patients with patchy or totalis/universalis alopecia areata. The SALT score, which quantifies the percentage of affected scalp surface area, was used to measure disease severity in treated patients. Study-level results and caveats: Compared with mice, TCR sequences shared between patients were less clear, possibly partly because of HLA diversity across the patient population. Compared with normal scalp, lesional scalp, particularly in alopecia totalis/universalis, had higher clonality and more expanded CD8+ clones, which suggests antigenic drive. Tofacitinib significantly decreased scalp clonality and the number of expanded CD8+ clones among the top 100 scalp clones. Many expanded lesional clones persisted in scalp and blood during tofacitinib treatment, which may partly explain relapse after stopping treatment. Because the treated cohort was small and had only one nonresponder, larger studies are needed to examine links between baseline CD8+ expansion and response. Resident alphabeta T cells in normal human skin are also sequenced, complicating scalp TCR repertoire analysis, unlike mouse skin dominated by gammadelta T cells.

Concerning this clone itself: It has no known antigen specificity. The sample holds no much larger clone one base away, and base qualities are not on file.

The treatment or condition label here, explained by the study, means: oral pan-JAK inhibitor, 5-10 mg twice daily. From alopecia areata patients, peripheral blood was collected along with lesional scalp punch biopsies. PBMCs were isolated by density centrifugation and stained for CD3, CD4 and CD8, after which CD4+ and CD8+ T cells were sorted on a FACSAria. Library creation used the immunoSEQ multiplex PCR assay. RNA was extracted from all samples and reverse transcribed into cDNA as template for TCR sequencing. First-strand cDNA was synthesized using SuperScript III with a 2:1 mix of oligo-dT and random hexamers. A synthetic immune receptor repertoire was used to assess amplification bias, and residual bias was removed computationally. The study's processing was this. Raw reads were preprocessed to remove errors, and CDR3 was defined according to IMGT conventions as the region from the conserved cysteine to phenylalanine. To get clonality, Shannon entropy was normalized by log2 of the number of productive unique TCRs and the result was subtracted from 1. Scalp TCRbeta sequences were cross-referenced with sorted blood CD4 and CD8 repertoires so that the CD4 or CD8 identity of scalp clones could be inferred. TCRdb provides this immuneACCESS table in a form limited to in-frame rearrangements. Some clones are lacking; in checked studies, under half of them reflect an unresolved V gene, and why the rest are absent is not known. Clone size and the V and J calls come from that table; the DNA yielded D and trimming. This sample holds fewer than 250,000 clones; approximately 45% were observed only once. Over 2.5% of the sample is taken by the ten largest.

Sequences were derived from CD4+ T cells sorted from blood, sampled at approximately week 37, from a patient treated with tofacitinib. This clonotype was obtained from a human donor with alopecia areata.

CDR3 region: CASSLGERMNTGELFF. The nucleotide sequence reads TGTGCCAGCAGTCTGGGGGAGCGAATGAACACCGGGGAGCTGTTTTTT. The rearrangement joined TRBV6-6 to TRBJ2-2; the D gene may be TRBD1 or TRBD2, since each aligns over 5 bases. V is shortened by 5 bases, J by 1 base, and the region joining them spans 14 bases. The CDR3 runs 16 amino acids, cysteine and phenylalanine included. Only the CDR3 DNA stays, 48 bases, in frame from base 1. CDR1 and CDR2 were assigned from the germline V gene (reference sequence) as MNHNY and SVGAGI.